The T cell receptor beta chain described here comes from a study of cytomegalovirus exposure and HLA in healthy donors. Trimming shortened V by 3 bases and J by 15 bases, and 15 bases separated the two germline ends. The CDR3 consists of 12 residues. Looked up from germline, CDR1 is SNHLY and CDR2 is FYNNEI. The PCR ran on 60 Vbeta and 13 Jbeta primers. Here immunoSEQ multiplex PCR was the method, and the copy in TCRdb shows in-frame clones only, minus some. This sample has about 34,000 clones, with around 82% found just once. Sequenced input: PBMCs. This chain connects TRBV2 to TRBJ1-5; the D gene is possibly TRBD1 (5 bases). This TCR derives from a young woman in good health and CMV-seropositive. DNA for the CDR3: TGTGCCAGCAGTGAGTTAGACAGTCGAAGGCATTTT. The encoded protein is CASSELDSRRHF.